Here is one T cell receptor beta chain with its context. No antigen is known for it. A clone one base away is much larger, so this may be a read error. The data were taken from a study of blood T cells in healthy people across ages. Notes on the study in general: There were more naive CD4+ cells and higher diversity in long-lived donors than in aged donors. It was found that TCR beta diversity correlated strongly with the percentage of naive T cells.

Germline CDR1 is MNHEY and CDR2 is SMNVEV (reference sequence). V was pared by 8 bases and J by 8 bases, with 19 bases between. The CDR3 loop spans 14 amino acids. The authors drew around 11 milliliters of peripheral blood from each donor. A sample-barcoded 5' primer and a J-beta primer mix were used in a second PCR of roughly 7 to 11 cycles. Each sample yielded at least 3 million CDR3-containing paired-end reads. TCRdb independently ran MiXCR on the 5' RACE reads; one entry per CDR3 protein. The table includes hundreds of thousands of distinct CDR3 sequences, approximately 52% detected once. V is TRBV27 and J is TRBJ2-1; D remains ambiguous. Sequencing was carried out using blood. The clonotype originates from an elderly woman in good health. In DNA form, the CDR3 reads TGTGCCAGCCAGGTAAACACCAAACACGATGAGCAGTTCTTC. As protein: CASQVNTKHDEQFF.